Listed here are 14 T cell receptor beta chains from one sample, sequenced in a study of identical twins. From the 5' RACE reads, TCRdb called clonotypes with MiXCR, one entry per CDR3 protein. In the table there are about 890,000 distinct CDR3 sequences, about 12% of which are singletons. The same sample was also used in a study of yellow fever vaccine responses in identical twins.

Sequenced: PBMCs. The receptors were gathered from a woman between 18 and 30 years old in good health.

The gene calls are TRBV7-3 and TRBJ2-3; 7 bases align to TRBD1. The CDR3 totals 15 residues. Germline V lookup: CDR1 SGHTA, CDR2 FQGTGA. Trimming at V came to 5 bases and at J to 2 bases, leaving 7 bases not matched to a gene. CDR3 sequence reads: CASSGTGEVTDTQYF. CDR3 coding DNA: TGTGCCAGCAGCGGTACAGGGGAAGTCACAGATACGCAGTATTTT.

This rearrangement joins TRBV5-8 to TRBJ2-7, with TRBD1 matching over 9 bases. The CDR3 is 14 amino acids. Germline loops: CDR1 SGHTS, CDR2 YDEGEE. The junction had 2 bases not matched to a gene; V was cut back by 3 bases and J by 1 base. The CDR3 DNA reads TGTGCCAGCAGCTGGGGGACAGGGTCCTACGAGCAGTACGTC. Translating it yields CASSWGTGSYEQYV.

This clonotype came up many times. This rearrangement joins TRBV9 to TRBJ2-5, with D perhaps TRBD1 or TRBD2 (6 bases each). CDR1 SGDLS and CDR2 YYNGEE come from the germline V gene. The CDR3 contains 14 residues. Trimming stripped 0 bases from V and 5 bases from J, with 11 bases between. The chain's CDR3 is CASSVAGGQETQYF. Written as DNA, the CDR3 is TGTGCCAGCAGCGTAGCTGGGGGGCAGGAGACCCAGTACTTC.

The chain carries TRBV4-1 and TRBJ2-1; D is perhaps TRBD2 (5 bases). The CDR3 runs to 13 residues. Per the germline V gene, CDR1 is MGHRA and CDR2 is YSYEKL. V gave up 4 bases and J gave up 7 bases, with 11 bases separating them. The chain's CDR3 is CASSLRPGNEQFF. For the CDR3, the DNA is TGCGCCAGCAGCCTGCGACCGGGGAATGAGCAGTTCTTC.

The chain joins TRBV5-1 to TRBJ2-2, with 8 bases lining up with TRBD1. The CDR3 length is 17 residues. Trimming removed 4 bases from V and 5 bases from J; junction bases left unmatched: 13. CDR1 and CDR2 (germline): SGHRS, YFSETQ. The CDR3 spells CASSPRAGQGATGELFF. CDR3 coding DNA: TGCGCCAGCAGCCCACGGGCCGGTCAGGGGGCAACCGGGGAGCTGTTTTTT.

The chain couples TRBV20-1 to TRBJ2-1; 7 bases agree with TRBD2. V lost 4 bases and J lost 8; bases outside the gene matches: 14. CDR3 length equals 15 residues. CDR1 and CDR2 (germline): DFQATT, SNEGSKA (reference sequence). This CDR3 is CSATVTGLSEDEQFF. The CDR3 DNA is TGCAGTGCTACAGTCACGGGACTATCCGAAGATGAGCAGTTCTTC.

This rearrangement joins TRBV2 to TRBJ2-1, with 16 nucleotides matching TRBD2. Per germline, CDR1 SNHLY and CDR2 FYNNEI. V dropped 8 bases and J dropped 0; count of bases not matched to a gene: 4. This CDR3 spans 17 amino acids. The CDR3 DNA reads as TGTGCCAGCGGGGGACTAGCGGGAGGGAGCTCCTACAATGAGCAGTTCTTC. It codes for CASGGLAGGSSYNEQFF.

This clonotype was detected only a few times. The chain combines TRBV6-6 with TRBJ2-3; D remains ambiguous. This CDR3 has 12 residues. Germline V lookup: CDR1 MNHNY, CDR2 SVGAGI (reference sequence). Trimming stripped 10 bases from V and 4 bases from J, with 12 bases between. The CDR3 bases are TGTGCCACGGCAGACCTTGCAGATACGCAGTATTTT. It translates to CATADLADTQYF.

This rearrangement joins TRBV18 to TRBJ2-1, with 7 bases fitting TRBD1. CDR1 is KGHSH and CDR2 is LQKENI in the germline V gene. CDR3 length: 14 residues. Trimming took 3 bases from V and 6 from J; bases not matched to a gene: 5. CDR3 sequence (DNA): TGTGCCAGCTCACCTTCGGACAGGAGCAATGAGCAGTTCTTC. Amino acid sequence: CASSPSDRSNEQFF. Supplemented by reference TRBV18 and TRBJ2-1, the full variable domain reads NAGVMQNPRHLVRRRGQEARLRCSPMKGHSHVYWYRQLPEEGLKFMVYLQKENIIDESGMPKERFSAEFPKEGPSILRIQQVVRGDSAAYFCASSPSDRSNEQFFGPGTRLTVL.

Many counts were recorded for this clonotype. At one end, the junction sequence differs from germline, possibly due to a read error. The chain has TRBV7-9 and TRBJ2-5, with TRBD2 identical over 11 bases. The germline V gene encodes CDR1 SEHNR and CDR2 FQNEAQ (reference sequence). The CDR3 spans 15 residues. CDR3 nucleotides: TGTGCCAGCAGTTTAGCTAGCGGGGGGCAAGAGACCCAGTACTTC. This encodes CASSLASGGQETQYF.

This chain links TRBV7-3 with TRBJ2-7; 12 nucleotides line up with TRBD2. Germline V lookup: CDR1 SGHTA, CDR2 FQGTGA. Germline trimming cut 5 bases from V and 9 bases from J; bases unmatched to any gene: 5. This CDR3 contains 13 residues. The CDR3 reads CASSTTTSGRQYF. CDR3 in DNA: TGTGCCAGCAGCACTACGACTAGCGGGAGGCAGTACTTC.

The chain carries TRBV11-2 and TRBJ2-3, with TRBD1 identical over 7 bases. CDR3 length equals 15 residues. V lost 4 bases and J lost 3; bases outside the gene matches: 7. Per the germline V gene, CDR1 is SGHAT and CDR2 is FQNNGV. The CDR3 coding sequence is TGTGCCAGCAGCTCCAACAGGGGTTCGACAGATACGCAGTATTTT. Translating it yields CASSSNRGSTDTQYF. Filled out from reference TRBV11-2 and TRBJ2-3, the complete variable domain reads EAGVAQSPRYKIIEKRQSVAFWCNPISGHATLYWYQQILGQGPKLLIQFQNNGVVDDSQLPKDRFSAERLKGVDSTLKIQPAKLEDSAVYLCASSSNRGSTDTQYFGPGTRLTVL.

The sample holds a few counts of this clonotype. The V gene is TRBV7-2, the J gene TRBJ2-3; D is possibly TRBD2 (7 bases). CDR1 is SGHTA, CDR2 FQGNSA, per germline. The V and J ends lost 5 bases and 6 bases respectively, with 24 bases between them. The CDR3 runs to 17 residues. In DNA, the CDR3 is TGTGCCAGCAGCATAAGGGGGGGCCCCTCAGGGTCGGATACGCAGTATTTT. Its translation: CASSIRGGPSGSDTQYF.

CDR3 in amino acids: CASSLAHRTSGVTDTQYF. CDR3 in DNA: TGTGCCAGCAGCTTAGCGCACCGGACTAGCGGGGTAACAGATACGCAGTATTTT. J is TRBJ2-3 and V is TRBV11-1, with 12 bases fitting TRBD2. Germline V gene data show CDR1 as SGHAT and CDR2 as FQDESV (reference sequence). V shed 0 bases, J shed 3 bases, and the junction held 7 bases outside the gene matches. The CDR3 is made up of 18 amino acids.